This T cell receptor (beta chain) is from a study of shared T cell receptors in the human thymus. The data were produced by immunoSEQ multiplex PCR, yet TCRdb's version contains in-frame clones alone and is incomplete. This sample has approximately 730,000 clones; 75% to 90% occur once, and the top ten carry 0.008% to 0.011%. This sample also appeared in a second study, on human thymus T cells. That report notes: Donors consisted of healthy Finnish infants (having corrective surgery for congenital heart defects). The thymus was resected at corrective cardiac surgery. Use of V and J genes seemed skewed within the thymic and blood repertoires. In unrelated individuals, thymic repertoires overlapped highly, according to related research.

The clonotype was recovered from a girl in the first two years of life with a congenital heart defect. Sequenced sample: thymocytes.

CDR3 nucleotides: TGTGCCAGCAGCGCTCGACACAGGGCCCATACCTACGAGCAGTACTTC. The encoded protein is CASSARHRAHTYEQYF. V gene TRBV9 combines with J gene TRBJ2-7; D is perhaps TRBD1 (6 bases). Trimming pared 3 bases from V and 2 bases from J, leaving 18 bases between. The CDR3 spans 16 residues. The germline gives CDR1 SGDLS, CDR2 YYNGEE.